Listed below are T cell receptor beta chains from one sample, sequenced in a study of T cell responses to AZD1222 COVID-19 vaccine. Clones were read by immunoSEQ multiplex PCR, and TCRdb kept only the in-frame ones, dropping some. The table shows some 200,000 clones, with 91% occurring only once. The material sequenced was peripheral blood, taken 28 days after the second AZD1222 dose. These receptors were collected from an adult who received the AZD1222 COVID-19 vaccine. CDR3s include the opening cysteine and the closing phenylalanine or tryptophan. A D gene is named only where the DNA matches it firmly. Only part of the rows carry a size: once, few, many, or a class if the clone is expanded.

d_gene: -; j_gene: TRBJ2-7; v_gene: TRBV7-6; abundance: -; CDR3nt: TGTGCCAGCAGCTCGAGCCCCCCGGGGGTGCCCTCCTACGAGCAGTACTTC; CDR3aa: CASSSSPPGVPSYEQYF
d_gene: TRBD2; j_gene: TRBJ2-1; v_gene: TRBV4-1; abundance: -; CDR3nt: TGCGCCAGCAGCCACCTACTAGCGGGATCATACAATGAGCAGTTCTTC; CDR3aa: CASSHLLAGSYNEQFF
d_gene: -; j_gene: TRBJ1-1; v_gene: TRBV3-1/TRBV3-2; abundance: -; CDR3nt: TGTGCCAGCAGCCAAGGTAATGTCATGGGAGATGAAGCTTTCTTT; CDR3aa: CASSQGNVMGDEAFF
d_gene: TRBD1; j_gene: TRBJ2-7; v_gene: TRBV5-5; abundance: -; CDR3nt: TGTGCCAGCAGCCTTTCCGGGACAGTCTCCTACGAGCAGTACTTC; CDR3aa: CASSLSGTVSYEQYF
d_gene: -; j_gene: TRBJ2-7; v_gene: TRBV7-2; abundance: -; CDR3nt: TGTGCCAGCAGCCCCGATCGGGCCTACGAGCAGTACTTC; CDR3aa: CASSPDRAYEQYF
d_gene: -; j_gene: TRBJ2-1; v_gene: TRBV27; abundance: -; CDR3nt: TGTGCCAGCAGCAGGGAATGGGAGCAGTTCTTC; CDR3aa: CASSREWEQFF
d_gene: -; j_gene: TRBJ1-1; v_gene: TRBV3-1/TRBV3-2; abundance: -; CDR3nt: TGTGCCAGCAACGACCCGCGACAGACTGAAGCTTTCTTT; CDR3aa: CASNDPRQTEAFF
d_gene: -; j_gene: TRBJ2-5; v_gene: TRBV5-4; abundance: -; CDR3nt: TGTGCCAGCAGCTTGCGGGACGTCGTAGAGACCCAGTACTTC; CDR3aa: CASSLRDVVETQYF
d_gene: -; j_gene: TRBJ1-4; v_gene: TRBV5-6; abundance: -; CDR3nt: TGTGCCAGCAGCCCATTCACCGGGATTTTAGAAAAACTGTTTTTT; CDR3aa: CASSPFTGILEKLFF
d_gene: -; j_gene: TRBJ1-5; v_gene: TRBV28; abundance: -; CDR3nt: TGTGCCATAACCACAGGGTATCAGCCCCAGCATTTT; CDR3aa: CAITTGYQPQHF
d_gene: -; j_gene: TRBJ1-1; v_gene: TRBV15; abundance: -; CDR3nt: TGTGCCACCTCCGCAGGGAACACTGAAGCTTTCTTT; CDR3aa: CATSAGNTEAFF
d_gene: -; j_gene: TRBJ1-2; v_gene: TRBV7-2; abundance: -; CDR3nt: TGTGCCAGCAGCTCCCCAGGGGTCCCAAGTGGCTACACCTTC; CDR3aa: CASSSPGVPSGYTF
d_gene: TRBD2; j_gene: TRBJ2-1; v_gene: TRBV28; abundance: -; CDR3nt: TGTGCCAGCAGATCTAGCGGGAAAGCCTACAATGAGCAGTTCTTC; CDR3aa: CASRSSGKAYNEQFF
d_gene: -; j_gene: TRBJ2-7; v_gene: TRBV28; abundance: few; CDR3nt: TGTGCCAGCAGGGGGGCAGTCTACGAGCAGTACTTC; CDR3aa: CASRGAVYEQYF
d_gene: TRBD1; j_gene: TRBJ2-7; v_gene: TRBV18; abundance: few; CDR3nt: TGTGCCAGCTCACGGACAGGGGGCGACGAGCAGTACTTC; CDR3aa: CASSRTGGDEQYF
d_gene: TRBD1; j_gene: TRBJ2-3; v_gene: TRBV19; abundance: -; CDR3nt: TGTGCCAGTAGTATATGGGGGACAGGGGGCACAGATACGCAGTATTTT; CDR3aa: CASSIWGTGGTDTQYF
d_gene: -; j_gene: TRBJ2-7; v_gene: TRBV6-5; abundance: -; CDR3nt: TGTGCCAGCAGACCCAGACAGGCCTACGAGCAGTACTTC; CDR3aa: CASRPRQAYEQYF
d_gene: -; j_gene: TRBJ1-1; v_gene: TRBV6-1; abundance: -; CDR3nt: TGTGCCAGCAGTGAAAGTGGGTTGCGAGACGCTTTCTTT; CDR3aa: CASSESGLRDAFF
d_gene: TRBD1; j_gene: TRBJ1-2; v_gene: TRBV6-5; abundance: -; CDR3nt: TGTGCCAGCAGTTACTCTGGGCAGGGGGGTGGCTACACCTTC; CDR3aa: CASSYSGQGGGYTF
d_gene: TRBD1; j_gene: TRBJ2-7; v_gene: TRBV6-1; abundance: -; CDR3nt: TGTGCCAGCAGTGACAGGACAGGCCGAACCTACGAGCAGTACTTC; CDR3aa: CASSDRTGRTYEQYF
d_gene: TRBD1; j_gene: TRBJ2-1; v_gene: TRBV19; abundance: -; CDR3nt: TGTGCCACAACGGGACAGGGGCTTTCGTGGTTCTTC; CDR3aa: CATTGQGLSWFF
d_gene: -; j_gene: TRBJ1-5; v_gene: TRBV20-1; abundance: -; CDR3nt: TGCAGTGCTAGTTTGTTGAATCAGCCCCAGCATTTT; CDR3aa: CSASLLNQPQHF
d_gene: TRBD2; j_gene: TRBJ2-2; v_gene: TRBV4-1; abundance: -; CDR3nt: TGCGCCAGCAGCCTGGGACTAGTCGGCGGGGAGCTGTTTTTT; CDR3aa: CASSLGLVGGELFF
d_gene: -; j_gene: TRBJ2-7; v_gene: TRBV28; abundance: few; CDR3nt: TGTGCCAGCAGAGGATCCGGGACACTGTACTACGAGCAGTACTTC; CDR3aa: CASRGSGTLYYEQYF
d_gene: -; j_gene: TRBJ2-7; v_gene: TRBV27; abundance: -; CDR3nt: TGTGCCAGCAGTTTAACAGCCTTATCTTACGAGCAGTACTTC; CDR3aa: CASSLTALSYEQYF
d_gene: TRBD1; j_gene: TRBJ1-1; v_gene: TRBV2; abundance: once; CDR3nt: TGTGCCAGCAGGGACAGGGGGCAGGTGAACACTGAAGCTTTCTTT; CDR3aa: CASRDRGQVNTEAFF
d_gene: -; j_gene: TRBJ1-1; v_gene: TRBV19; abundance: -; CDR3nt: TGTGCCAGTAGTGAAGAGGGGAGAACGGAAGCTTTCTTT; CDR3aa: CASSEEGRTEAFF
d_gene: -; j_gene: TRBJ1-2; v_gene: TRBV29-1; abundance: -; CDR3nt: TGCAGCGTTTTTAGTAACTATGGCTACACCTTC; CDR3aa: CSVFSNYGYTF
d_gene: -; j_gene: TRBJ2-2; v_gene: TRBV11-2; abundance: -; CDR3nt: TGTGCCAGCAGCTTAGTCCGGGGCAGCACCGGGGAGCTGTTTTTT; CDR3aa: CASSLVRGSTGELFF
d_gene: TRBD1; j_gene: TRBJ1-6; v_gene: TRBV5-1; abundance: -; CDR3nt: TGCGCCAGCAGCTTGGGGGGGACAGGGGATTCGGCCCTCCACTTT; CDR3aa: CASSLGGTGDSALHF
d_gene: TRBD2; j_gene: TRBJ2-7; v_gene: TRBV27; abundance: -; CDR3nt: TGTGCCAGCAGTGCTAGCGGGAGGTACGAGCAGTACTTC; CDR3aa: CASSASGRYEQYF
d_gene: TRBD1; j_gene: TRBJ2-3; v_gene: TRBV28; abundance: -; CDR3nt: TGTGCCAGCAGTTTACTGGGACAGAGCACAGATACGCAGTATTTT; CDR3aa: CASSLLGQSTDTQYF
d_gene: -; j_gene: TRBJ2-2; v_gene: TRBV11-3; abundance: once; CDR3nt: TGTGCCAGCAATCACCTGGCCGGGGAGCTGTTTTTT; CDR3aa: CASNHLAGELFF
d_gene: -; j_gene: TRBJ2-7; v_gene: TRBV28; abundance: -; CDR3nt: TGTGCCAGCAGTCCCCCGACAGCCGGCTCCTACGAGCAGTACTTC; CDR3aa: CASSPPTAGSYEQYF
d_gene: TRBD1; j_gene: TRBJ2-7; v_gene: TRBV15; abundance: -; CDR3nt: TGTGCCACCAGCCCACGGACAGGCTCCTACGAGCAGTACTTC; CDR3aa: CATSPRTGSYEQYF
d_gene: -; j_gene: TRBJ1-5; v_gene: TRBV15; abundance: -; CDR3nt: TGTGCCACCAGCAGAGACCAGGGTAAGGTGGCCCAGCATTTT; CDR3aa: CATSRDQGKVAQHF
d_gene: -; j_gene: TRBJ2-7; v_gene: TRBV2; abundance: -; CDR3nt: TGTGCCAGCAGTGGTCCGGACACCACCTACGAGCAGTACTTC; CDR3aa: CASSGPDTTYEQYF
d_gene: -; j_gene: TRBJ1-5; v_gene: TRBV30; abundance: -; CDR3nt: TGTGCCTGGAGTTACAGGGAAGGCAATCAGCCCCAGCATTTT; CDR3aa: CAWSYREGNQPQHF
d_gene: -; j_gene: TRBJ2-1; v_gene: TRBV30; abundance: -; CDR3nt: TGTGCCTGGAGTGAATTACATGAGCAGTTCTTC; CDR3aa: CAWSELHEQFF
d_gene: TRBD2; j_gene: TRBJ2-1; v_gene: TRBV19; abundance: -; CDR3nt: TGTGCCAGTGCCCTAGCGGGAGATTACGGGGAGCAGTTCTTC; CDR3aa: CASALAGDYGEQFF
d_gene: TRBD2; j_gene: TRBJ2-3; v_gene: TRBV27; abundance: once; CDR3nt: TGTGCCAGCAGGTTCCGTAGGACTAGCGACACAGATACGCAGTATTTT; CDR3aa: CASRFRRTSDTDTQYF
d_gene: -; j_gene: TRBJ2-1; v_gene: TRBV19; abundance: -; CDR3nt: TGTGCCAGTAGTCCCCCCCCAGCGGGTAACAATGAGCAGTTCTTC; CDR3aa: CASSPPPAGNNEQFF
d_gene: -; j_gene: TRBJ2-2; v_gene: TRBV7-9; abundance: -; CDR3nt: TGTGCCAGCATCGAGAACGGGGGACCCACCGGGGAGCTGTTTTTT; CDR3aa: CASIENGGPTGELFF
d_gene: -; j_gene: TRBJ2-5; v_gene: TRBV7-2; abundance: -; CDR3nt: TGTGCCAGCAGCCATACTCGGGAGACCCAGTACTTC; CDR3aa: CASSHTRETQYF
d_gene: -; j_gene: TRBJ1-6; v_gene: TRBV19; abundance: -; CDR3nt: TGTGCCAGTAGTATTAGGGGGGTCTCACCCCTCCACTTT; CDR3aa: CASSIRGVSPLHF
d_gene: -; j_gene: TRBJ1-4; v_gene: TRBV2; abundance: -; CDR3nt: TGTGCCAGCAGTGAAAGCGGGGCGCTTAATGAAAAACTGTTTTTT; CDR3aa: CASSESGALNEKLFF
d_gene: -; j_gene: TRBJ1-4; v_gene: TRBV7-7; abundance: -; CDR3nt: TGTGCTAGCAGCTTGATCCGAGGTGAAAAACTGTTTTTT; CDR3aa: CASSLIRGEKLFF
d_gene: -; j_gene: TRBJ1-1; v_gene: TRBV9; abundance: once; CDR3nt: TGTGCCAGCAGCGTAGGTGGGACGAACACTGAAGCTTTCTTT; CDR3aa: CASSVGGTNTEAFF
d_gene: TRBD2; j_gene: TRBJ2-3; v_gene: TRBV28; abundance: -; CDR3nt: TGTGCCAGCAGGTTTAGCGGGCCCTACACAGATACGCAGTATTTT; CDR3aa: CASRFSGPYTDTQYF
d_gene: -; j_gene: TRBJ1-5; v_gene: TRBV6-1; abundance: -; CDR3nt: TGTGCCAGCAGTGAAGGCCAATCTAGCAATCAGCCCCAGCATTTT; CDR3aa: CASSEGQSSNQPQHF
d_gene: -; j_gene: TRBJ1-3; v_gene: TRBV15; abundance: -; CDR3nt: TGTGCCACCAGCACGATCTACCCCACTCTACGAAACACCATATATTTT; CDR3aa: CATSTIYPTLRNTIYF
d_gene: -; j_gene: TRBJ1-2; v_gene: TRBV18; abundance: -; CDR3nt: TGTGCCAGCTCGCCGGACGGTAACTATGGCTACACCTTC; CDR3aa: CASSPDGNYGYTF
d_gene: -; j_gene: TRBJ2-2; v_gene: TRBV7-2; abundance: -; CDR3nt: TGTGCCAGCAGCTTAGTGCCGAACACCGGGGAGCTGTTTTTT; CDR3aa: CASSLVPNTGELFF
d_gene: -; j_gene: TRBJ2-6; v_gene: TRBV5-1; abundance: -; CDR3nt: TGCGCCAGCAGCCCCAGGACAGCCCTGGGGGCCTCTGGGGCCAACGTCCTGACTTTC; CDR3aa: CASSPRTALGASGANVLTF
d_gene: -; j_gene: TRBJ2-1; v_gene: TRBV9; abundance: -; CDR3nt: TGTGCCAGCAGCCCCAGGTCCGGATGGGATTACCATGAGCAGTTCTTC; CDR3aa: CASSPRSGWDYHEQFF